This T cell receptor (beta chain) appears in the sequencing data of a study of cytomegalovirus exposure and HLA in healthy donors. Overall study findings and caveats: TCR beta V segments were, for the most part, productive about 90% or about 30% of the time in an earlier analysis. Later analysis suggested most CMV-associated TCR beta chains were HLA-restricted.

Germline V lookup: CDR1 ENHRY, CDR2 SYGVKD. V shed 8 bases and J 2 bases; nucleotides not matched to a gene: 1. CDR3 size: 13 residues. This clone was picked up a small number of times. Its specificity is unknown. It was with 60 Vbeta and 13 Jbeta primers that the PCR ran. The assay was immunoSEQ multiplex PCR, and TCRdb's table has in-frame clones only and misses some. This table has about 240,000 clones, approximately 81% appearing once. The source of this sequence is a woman aged 55-70 years in good health and CMV-seropositive. The V gene is TRBV10-3, the J gene TRBJ1-3; 9 nucleotides match TRBD1. Sample: PBMCs. In DNA form, the CDR3 reads TGTGCCATCGGACAGGGGACTGGAAACACCATATATTTT. Translation gives CAIGQGTGNTIYF.